This T cell receptor beta chain stems from a study of T-cell memory formation after mild COVID-19. Turning to this clonotype: Its antigen remains unknown.

General study findings and limits: Cross-reactive memory appears to have joined, as suggested by some responding clones showing up in pre-infection memory.

Germline assignment: CDR1 MNHEY and CDR2 SVGAGI. The CDR3 contains 13 residues. Deletions cut 3 bases from V and 2 bases from J, with 8 bases between. Constant-segment primers were used for 5'RACE, and the resulting TCR alpha and TCR beta cDNA libraries carried sample barcodes and UMIs. Each CDR3 protein gets one entry after TCRdb re-called the 5' RACE reads with MiXCR. The data hold approximately 260,000 distinct CDR3 sequences, with around 16% observed a single time. The rearrangement links TRBV6-5 to TRBJ2-7; D not resolved. The clonotype originates from a man in his late teens or twenties who had mild COVID-19 (a few samples of this study predate the infection). Cell type and time point are not known. Material for sequencing was PBMCs or a T cell subset sorted from them (not recorded which). The CDR3 is CASSYRQTYEQYF. Here the CDR3 DNA reads TGTGCCAGCAGTTATAGGCAGACCTACGAGCAGTACTTC.